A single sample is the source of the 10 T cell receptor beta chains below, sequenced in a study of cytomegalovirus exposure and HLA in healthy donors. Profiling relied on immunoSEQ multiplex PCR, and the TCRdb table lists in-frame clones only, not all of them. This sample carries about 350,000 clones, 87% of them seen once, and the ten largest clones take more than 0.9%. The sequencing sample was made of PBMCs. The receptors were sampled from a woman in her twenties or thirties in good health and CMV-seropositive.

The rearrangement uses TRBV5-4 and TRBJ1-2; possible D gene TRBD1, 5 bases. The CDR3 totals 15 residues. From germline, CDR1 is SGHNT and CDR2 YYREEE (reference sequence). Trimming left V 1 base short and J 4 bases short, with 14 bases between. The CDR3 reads CASSLPQGETYGYTF. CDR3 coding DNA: TGTGCCAGCAGCTTGCCGCAGGGAGAAACCTATGGCTACACCTTC.

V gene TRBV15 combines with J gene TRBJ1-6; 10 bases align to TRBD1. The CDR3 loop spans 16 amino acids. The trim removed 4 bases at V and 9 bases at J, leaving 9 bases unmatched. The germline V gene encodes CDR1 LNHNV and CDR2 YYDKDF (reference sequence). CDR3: CATSTLPGQGFSPLHF. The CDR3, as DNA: TGTGCCACCAGCACCTTACCGGGACAGGGGTTTTCACCCCTCCACTTT.

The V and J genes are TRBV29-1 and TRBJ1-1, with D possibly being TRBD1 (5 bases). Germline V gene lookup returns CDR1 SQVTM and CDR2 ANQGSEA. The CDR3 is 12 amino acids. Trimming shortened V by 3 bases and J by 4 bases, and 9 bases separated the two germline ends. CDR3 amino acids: CSVDYGTTEAFF. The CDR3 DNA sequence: TGCAGCGTTGATTACGGGACCACTGAAGCTTTCTTT.

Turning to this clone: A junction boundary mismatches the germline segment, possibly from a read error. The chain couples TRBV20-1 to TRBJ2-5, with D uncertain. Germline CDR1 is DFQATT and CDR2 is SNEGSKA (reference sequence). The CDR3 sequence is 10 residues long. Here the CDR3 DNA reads TGCAGCACAGTAGAAGAGGCCCAGTACTTC. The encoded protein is CSTVEEAQYF.

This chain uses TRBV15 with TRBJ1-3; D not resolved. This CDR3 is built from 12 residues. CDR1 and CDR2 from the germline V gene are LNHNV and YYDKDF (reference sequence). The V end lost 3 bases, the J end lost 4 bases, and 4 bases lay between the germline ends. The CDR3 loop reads CATSSLGNTIYF. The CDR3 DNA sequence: TGTGCCACCAGCAGCTTAGGAAACACCATATATTTT.

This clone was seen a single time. The CDR3 DNA reads as TGTGCCAGCAGCTTACGCGATTCACCCCTCCACTTT. Protein product: CASSLRDSPLHF. The genes are TRBV7-8 and TRBJ1-6, with D uncertain. This CDR3 is 12 amino acids long. The ends were cut back, 2 bases at V and 8 bases at J, with 4 bases in the middle. CDR1 is SGHVS, CDR2 FQNEAQ, per germline.

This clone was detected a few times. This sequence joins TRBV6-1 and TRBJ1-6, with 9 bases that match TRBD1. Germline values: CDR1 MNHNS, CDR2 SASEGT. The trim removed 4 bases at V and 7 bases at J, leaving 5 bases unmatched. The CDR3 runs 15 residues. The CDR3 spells CASSAGQGNNSPLHF. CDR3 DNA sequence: TGTGCCAGCAGTGCGGGACAGGGTAACAATTCACCCCTCCACTTT.

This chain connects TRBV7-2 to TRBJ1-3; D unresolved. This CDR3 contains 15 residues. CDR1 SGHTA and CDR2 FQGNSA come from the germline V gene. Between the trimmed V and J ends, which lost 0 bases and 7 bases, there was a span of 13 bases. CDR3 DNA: TGTGCCAGCAGCTTAGCACCTACACTAGGGAACACCATATATTTT. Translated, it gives CASSLAPTLGNTIYF.

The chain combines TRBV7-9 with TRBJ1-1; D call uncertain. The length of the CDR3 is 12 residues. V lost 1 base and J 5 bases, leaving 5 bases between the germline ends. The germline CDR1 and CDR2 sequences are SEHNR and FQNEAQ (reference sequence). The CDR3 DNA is TGTGCCAGCAGCTTAGTTCAGACTGAAGCTTTCTTT. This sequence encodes CASSLVQTEAFF.

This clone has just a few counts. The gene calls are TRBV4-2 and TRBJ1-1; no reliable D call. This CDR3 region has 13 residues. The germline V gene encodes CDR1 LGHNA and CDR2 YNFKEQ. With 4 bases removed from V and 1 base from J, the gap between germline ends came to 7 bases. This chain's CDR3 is CASSPRRNTEAFF. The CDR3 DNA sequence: TGTGCCAGCAGCCCTCGGAGGAACACTGAAGCTTTCTTT.